Given below is one T cell receptor (beta chain) in context. This entry comes from a study of blood T cell repertoires in COVID-19. Study context: Acute and convalescent COVID-19 specimens originated in the United States, Italy and Spain. PBMCs, B-cell-depleted T cells, or T cells provided the cDNA or gDNA that made up the material.

Assignments of participants to cohorts depended upon their own reported clinical history. The V end lost 5 bases, the J end lost 0 bases, and 8 bases lay between the germline ends. This CDR3 region has 14 residues. Germline loops: CDR1 SGHTA, CDR2 FQGNSA. Assay used: immunoSEQ multiplex PCR; TCRdb lists only in-frame clones, some missing. Of 300,000 to 350,000 clones detected, approximately 88% appear once; the ten largest clones hold approximately 9%. The sample consisted of PBMCs or T cells enriched from blood (not recorded which). This receptor was identified in a woman in her late teens or twenties who had recovered from COVID-19. The rearrangement joins TRBV7-2 to TRBJ1-3, with TRBD1 as a possible D gene (5 bases). CDR3 amino acids: CASSGGISGNTIYF. CDR3 nucleotide sequence: TGTGCCAGCAGCGGGGGGATCTCTGGAAACACCATATATTTT.